Each of the 7 T cell receptor beta chains below was sequenced from the same sample in a study of CD4+ T cells in melanoma. Sequencing used immunoSEQ multiplex PCR; TCRdb keeps in-frame clones, though not all of them. The sample records roughly 120,000 clones, approximately 92% being singletons. Input material: peripheral blood. The receptors were sampled from a human donor with melanoma.

The CDR3: CASSKFGSRHNEQFF. Written as DNA, the CDR3 is TGTGCCAGCAGCAAATTTGGCTCCAGACACAATGAGCAGTTCTTC. The chain couples TRBV21-1 to TRBJ2-1. TRBV21-1 is designated a pseudogene. The CDR3 covers 15 residues.

The chain joins TRBV5-1 to TRBJ1-3; D not resolved. This CDR3 region has 14 residues. The V end lost 0 bases, the J end lost 3 bases, and 7 bases lay between the germline ends. Germline assignment: CDR1 SGHRS and CDR2 YFSETQ. CDR3 amino acids: CASSLDLSGNTIYF. CDR3 in DNA: TGCGCCAGCAGCTTGGATCTTAGTGGAAACACCATATATTTT.

The chain joins TRBV29-1 to TRBJ2-1; perhaps TRBD2 as D (6 bases). The length of the CDR3 is 13 residues. Trimming took 6 bases from V and 5 from J, leaving 14 bases between them. Germline V gives CDR1 SQVTM, CDR2 ANQGSEA. The CDR3 sequence is CSVRLVWNNEQFF. CDR3 DNA sequence: TGCAGCGTGCGACTAGTGTGGAACAATGAGCAGTTCTTC.

CDR3 protein: CASSQVGSYEQYF. CDR3 bases: TGTGCCAGCAGTCAGGTTGGCTCCTACGAGCAGTACTTC. V and J are TRBV6-5 and TRBJ2-7; D is uncertain. The V end lost 5 bases, the J end lost 0 bases, and 8 bases lay between the germline ends. Germline V gene sequence: CDR1 MNHEY, CDR2 SVGAGI. This CDR3 has 13 residues.

This chain joins TRBV28 and TRBJ1-4, with 9 positions matching TRBD1. CDR1 and CDR2 from the germline V gene are MDHEN and SYDVKM. J was trimmed by 7 bases and V by 5 bases; bases with no gene match: 14. The CDR3 sequence is 17 residues long. The DNA of the CDR3 is TGTGCCAGCAGTATCATTGGGGGACAGGGTTATGGTGAAAAACTGTTTTTT. Translation gives CASSIIGGQGYGEKLFF.

The CDR3 sequence is CASSVNPGTQETQYF. As DNA, the CDR3 is TGTGCCAGCAGCGTGAACCCGGGAACCCAAGAGACCCAGTACTTC. V is TRBV9 and J is TRBJ2-5; tentative D call: TRBD2 (5 bases). This CDR3 spans 15 amino acids. Trimming removed 2 bases from V and 1 base from J, with 12 bases in between. In germline, CDR1 is SGDLS, CDR2 YYNGEE.

This chain links TRBV7-7 with TRBJ2-1, with 8 bases aligning to TRBD1. There are 13 residues in the CDR3. V dropped 3 bases and J dropped 9; count of bases not matched to a gene: 4. CDR1 is SSHAT, CDR2 FNYEAQ, per germline (reference sequence). CDR3 coding DNA: TGTGCCAGCAGCTTCTCAGGGGGCGGTGAGCAGTTCTTC. It yields the protein CASSFSGGGEQFF. The variable domain in full, with the rest retrieved from reference TRBV7-7 and TRBJ2-1, is GAGVSQSPRYKVTKRGQDVTLRCDPISSHATLYWYQQALGQGPEFLTYFNYEAQPDKSGLPSDRFSAERPEGSISTLTIQRTEQRDSAMYRCASSFSGGGEQFFGPGTRLTVL.